These 29 T cell receptor beta chains share one sample of origin, sequenced in a study of T cell responses to AZD1222 COVID-19 vaccine (dated by TCRdb to the early 2020s). What this sample's time point label stands for: baseline before first vaccination. The library relied on the immunoSEQ multiplex PCR assay. TCRdb took this table from immuneACCESS and kept in-frame rearrangements with V and J called. Such tables lack part of the clones; where checked against another copy, unresolved V genes explain under half of the gap, and the rest is unexplained. For this sample the table gives about 110,000 clones, of which roughly 86% were detected only once. The ten largest clones take up approximately 3.3% of the sample. Material: peripheral blood, obtained on day 0 of AZD1222 vaccination. These receptors all come from an adult in good health.

In DNA, the CDR3 is TGTGCCAGCTCAGCACCGGGACAGGGAAGCTACGAGCAGTACTTC. Translating it yields CASSAPGQGSYEQYF. The V gene is TRBV6-5, the J gene TRBJ2-7, with 9 positions matching TRBD1. Germline V lookup: CDR1 MNHEY, CDR2 SVGAGI. V was clipped by 8 bases and J by 3 bases; unmatched bases: 11. The CDR3 length is 15 residues.

The chain combines TRBV3-1 (or the pseudogene TRBV3-2) with TRBJ1-5; 9 bases are a match to TRBD1. The CDR3 has 13 amino acids. Trimming took 5 bases from V and 5 from J; bases not matched to a gene: 1. Germline lookup yields CDR1 LGHDT and CDR2 YNNKEL (reference sequence). CDR3 residues: CASSWTGDQPQHF. For the CDR3, the DNA is TGTGCCAGCAGCTGGACAGGGGATCAGCCCCAGCATTTT.

The chain couples TRBV11-1 to TRBJ1-4; tentative D call: TRBD1 (5 bases). V was clipped by 3 bases and J by 0 bases, with 11 bases between them. The CDR3 is made up of 16 amino acids. The germline gives CDR1 SGHAT, CDR2 FQDESV (reference sequence). DNA for the CDR3: TGTGCCAGCAGCTTCGGGACGGTTGCAACTAATGAAAAACTGTTTTTT. Its translation: CASSFGTVATNEKLFF. Full variable domain (rest looked up from reference TRBV11-1 and TRBJ1-4): EAEVAQSPRYKITEKSQAVAFWCDPISGHATLYWYRQILGQGPELLVQFQDESVVDDSQLPKDRFSAERLKGVDSTLKIQPAELGDSAMYLCASSFGTVATNEKLFFGSGTQLSVL.

This sequence joins TRBV6-5 and TRBJ1-3; D remains ambiguous. CDR1 is MNHEY, CDR2 SVGAGI, per germline. Deletions cut 9 bases from V and 0 bases from J, with 9 bases between. The CDR3 length is 13 residues. The CDR3 reads CASGRDSGNTIYF. For the CDR3, the DNA is TGTGCCAGTGGGAGGGACTCTGGAAACACCATATATTTT.

The V and J genes are TRBV2 and TRBJ2-2; weak D call: TRBD1 (6 bases). The germline V gene encodes CDR1 SNHLY and CDR2 FYNNEI. Trimming left V 3 bases short and J 1 base short, with 9 bases between. This CDR3 is built from 15 residues. CDR3 region: CASSERGQNTGELFF. The CDR3 nucleotides are TGTGCCAGCAGTGAGAGGGGACAGAACACCGGGGAGCTGTTTTTT.

The V and J genes are TRBV7-8 and TRBJ2-5; a weak D match, TRBD1 (5 bases). Per the germline V gene, CDR1 is SGHVS and CDR2 is FQNEAQ. V was shortened by 9 bases and J by 4 bases, with 15 bases between the two germline ends. CDR3 length equals 13 residues. The CDR3 DNA reads as TGTGCCAGTAAGGGCAGGGTGGGAGAGACCCAGTACTTC. Its translation is CASKGRVGETQYF. Full variable domain (missing parts from reference TRBV7-8 and TRBJ2-5): GAGVSQSPRYKVAKRGQDVALRCDPISGHVSLFWYQQALGQGPEFLTYFQNEAQLDKSGLPSDRFFAERPEGSVSTLKIQRTQQEDSAVYLCASKGRVGETQYFGPGTRLLVL.

The J gene is TRBJ2-2, the V gene TRBV6-5; D remains ambiguous. The V gene's germline CDR1 is MNHEY and CDR2 SVGAGI. The germline V and J ends were trimmed by 8 bases and 2 bases, with 12 bases remaining between them. The CDR3 is made up of 14 amino acids. The CDR3 loop is CASRPQTNTGELFF. The CDR3, as DNA: TGTGCCAGCCGCCCACAGACAAACACCGGGGAGCTGTTTTTT.

This sequence joins TRBV21-1 and TRBJ2-7. TRBV21-1 is tagged as a pseudogene. This CDR3 has 11 amino acids. The CDR3 region has the DNA TGTGCCAGCAGCAGTCAGCAACATCAGTACTTC. Translation: CASSSQQHQYF.

CDR3 coding DNA: TGTGCCACCAGTGATTCGTCTTCGAGAGACAGGGCCTTACATGATGAAGCTTTCTTT. It is translated as CATSDSSSRDRALHDEAFF. V usage is TRBV24-1 and J usage is TRBJ1-1; 7 nucleotides agree with TRBD1. The length of the CDR3 is 19 residues. Trimming at V came to 2 bases and at J to 7 bases, leaving 21 bases not matched to a gene. Germline values: CDR1 KGHDR, CDR2 SFDVKD.

This chain connects TRBV13 to TRBJ1-6, with 8 positions matching TRBD1. The CDR3 contains 15 residues. The junction had 7 bases not matched to a gene; V was cut back by 5 bases and J by 7 bases. In germline, CDR1 is PRHDT, CDR2 FYEKMQ (reference sequence). CDR3 residues: CASSARQGKNSPLHF. The CDR3 DNA reads TGTGCCAGCAGCGCGAGACAGGGGAAGAATTCACCCCTCCACTTT.

The chain has TRBV27 and TRBJ1-6; possibly TRBD1 for D (6 bases). CDR3 length: 14 amino acids. Per germline, CDR1 MNHEY and CDR2 SMNVEV (reference sequence). V lost 5 bases and J 9 bases, leaving 14 bases between the germline ends. CDR3 bases: TGTGCCAGCAGTGAGATACAGGGAGGTTCACCCCTCCACTTT. It yields the protein CASSEIQGGSPLHF.

This chain joins TRBV5-1 and TRBJ2-2; perhaps TRBD2 as D (6 bases). V was shortened by 4 bases and J by 2 bases, with 15 bases between the two germline ends. This CDR3 is 16 amino acids long. The germline V gene has CDR1 SGHRS and CDR2 YFSETQ. CDR3 sequence reads: CASSRTGRENTGELFF. The CDR3 DNA reads as TGCGCCAGCAGCAGAACCGGGCGGGAAAACACCGGGGAGCTGTTTTTT.

The rearrangement uses TRBV3-1 (or the pseudogene TRBV3-2) and TRBJ2-5, with 9 bases identical to TRBD2. With V trimmed by 1 base and J by 2 bases, 5 bases remained unmatched. The CDR3 has 16 residues. Germline V lookup: CDR1 LGHDT, CDR2 YNNKEL (reference sequence). The CDR3 bases are TGTGCCAGCAGCCAAGGGGGAGCGGGGGGTCAAGAGACCCAGTACTTC. It yields the protein CASSQGGAGGQETQYF.

This CDR3 is CASHPTGASSGNTIYF. The CDR3 DNA reads as TGTGCCAGTCATCCGACAGGGGCCAGCTCTGGAAACACCATATATTTT. The rearrangement links TRBV19 to TRBJ1-3; TRBD1 matches 8 bases. Losses at the gene ends were 8 bases for V and 0 bases for J; bases not matched to a gene: 9. CDR3 size: 16 residues. Germline assignment: CDR1 LNHDA and CDR2 SQIVND (reference sequence). Full variable domain (outside the CDR3, taken from reference TRBV19 and TRBJ1-3): DGGITQSPKYLFRKEGQNVTLSCEQNLNHDAMYWYRQDPGQGLRLIYYSQIVNDFQKGDIAEGYSVSREKKESFPLTVTSAQKNPTAFYLCASHPTGASSGNTIYFGEGSWLTVV.

The V gene is TRBV4-3, the J gene TRBJ2-5; 7 bases line up with TRBD1. Germline V gives CDR1 LGHNA, CDR2 YSLEER. This CDR3 is 19 amino acids long. The J segment lost 4 bases and the V segment lost 1 base, leaving 18 bases of the junction unmatched. Here the CDR3 DNA reads TGCGCCAGCAGCCAAGCCCTAGGCGGCTGGCAGGGGGTCCTAGAGACCCAGTACTTC. This translates into CASSQALGGWQGVLETQYF.

CDR3 DNA: TGTGCCAGTACCAGGACAGGGGGAAACACCATATATTTT. This encodes CASTRTGGNTIYF. The gene calls are TRBV19 and TRBJ1-3, with 8 bases matching TRBD1. The CDR3 contains 13 residues. Germline CDR1 and CDR2: LNHDA and SQIVND (reference sequence). With V trimmed by 7 bases and J by 4 bases, 3 bases remained unmatched.

This clone was counted once. The CDR3 bases are TGTGCCAGCACTTGGAACACTGAAGCTTTCTTT. Amino acid sequence: CASTWNTEAFF. This rearrangement joins TRBV12-3 or TRBV12-4 to TRBJ1-1; D unclear. Trimming removed 7 bases at V and 1 base at J, with 4 bases between. This CDR3 comprises 11 residues.

The chain is built from TRBV28 and TRBJ1-2; 9 bases are a match to TRBD1. The CDR3 contains 14 residues. Germline V gives CDR1 MDHEN, CDR2 SYDVKM. The trim removed 6 bases at V and 4 bases at J, leaving 6 bases unmatched. Here the CDR3 reads CASRGTGGPYGYTF. CDR3 bases: TGTGCCAGCAGAGGTACAGGGGGCCCCTATGGCTACACCTTC.

The chain recombines TRBV9 with TRBJ2-7, with D tentatively TRBD1 (6 bases). The CDR3 runs 13 residues. Germline V gene sequence: CDR1 SGDLS, CDR2 YYNGEE. Trimming left V 3 bases short and J 5 bases short, with 12 bases between. CDR3 bases: TGTGCCAGCAGCGGGGGGCACCTGGACGAGCAGTACTTC. Translation gives CASSGGHLDEQYF. The whole variable domain, filled in from reference TRBV9 and TRBJ2-7, reads DSGVTQTPKHLITATGQRVTLRCSPRSGDLSVYWYQQSLDQGLQFLIQYYNGEERAKGNILERFSAQQFPDLHSELNLSSLELGDSALYFCASSGGHLDEQYFGPGTRLTVT.

Written as DNA, the CDR3 is TGCGCCAGCAGTACTACCCCGGGACTAGCGGGGGGGCTCCAAGAGACCCAGTACTTC. Translating gives CASSTTPGLAGGLQETQYF. V usage is TRBV5-1 and J usage is TRBJ2-5; TRBD2 aligns across 16 bases. V was pared by 5 bases and J by 1 base, with 11 bases of the junction left unmatched. The CDR3 has 19 amino acids. Germline lookup yields CDR1 SGHRS and CDR2 YFSETQ.

CDR3 loop: CASSYSGGNLDYGYTF. For the CDR3, the DNA is TGTGCCAGCAGTTACTCGGGGGGGAACCTGGACTATGGCTACACCTTC. The chain is built from TRBV6-5 and TRBJ1-2; tentative D call: TRBD1 (5 bases). The V end was cut by 0 bases, the J end by 3 bases, with 14 bases between. This CDR3 contains 16 residues. Germline V gene data show CDR1 as MNHEY and CDR2 as SVGAGI.

J is TRBJ1-6 and V is TRBV7-6, with TRBD1 matching 7 bases. Trimming cost V 2 bases and J 5 bases; bases outside gene matches: 15. This CDR3 contains 19 residues. Germline-derived CDR1 and CDR2 are SGHVS and FNYEAQ. As DNA, the CDR3 is TGTGCCAGCAGCTTAAGAGCAAGGGGGCAGTCAAATCATAATTCACCCCTCCACTTT. Translating gives CASSLRARGQSNHNSPLHF.

The rearrangement uses TRBV6-5 and TRBJ1-6; 8 bases agree with TRBD1. The CDR3 is 14 residues long. The trim removed 6 bases at V and 5 bases at J, leaving 3 bases unmatched. Per germline, CDR1 MNHEY and CDR2 SVGAGI. The CDR3: CASRIQGDNSPLHF. The CDR3 DNA sequence: TGTGCCAGCAGAATACAGGGGGATAATTCACCCCTCCACTTT.

The chain carries TRBV10-3 and TRBJ2-7; a possible D gene is TRBD2 (7 bases). Looked up from germline, CDR1 is ENHRY and CDR2 is SYGVKD. This CDR3 comprises 15 residues. Deletions cut 7 bases from V and 7 bases from J, with 23 bases between. For the CDR3, the DNA is TGTGCCATCAATGGGCTAGGGGGGGGGCCGGGGGAGCAGTACTTC. This translates into CAINGLGGGPGEQYF.

The chain links TRBV2 to TRBJ2-7; maybe TRBD1 (6 bases). The V end lost 0 bases, the J end lost 0 bases, and 6 bases lay between the germline ends. Germline V gene sequence: CDR1 SNHLY, CDR2 FYNNEI. The CDR3 has 14 residues. For the CDR3, the DNA is TGTGCCAGCAGTGAAGCAGGGGGCTCCTACGAGCAGTACTTC. Protein product: CASSEAGGSYEQYF. Based on the CDR3 plus reference TRBV2 and TRBJ2-7, the full variable domain is EPEVTQTPSHQVTQMGQEVILRCVPISNHLYFYWYRQILGQKVEFLVSFYNNEISEKSEIFDDQFSVERPDGSNFTLKIRSTKLEDSAMYFCASSEAGGSYEQYFGPGTRLTVT.

The CDR3 bases are TGTGCCAGCAGTCCGTCGACGGAAGGCAATGAGCAGTTCTTC. Translated, it gives CASSPSTEGNEQFF. This sequence joins TRBV6-5 and TRBJ2-1, with D unclear. The CDR3 is made up of 14 amino acids. The V gene lost 5 bases and the J gene lost 6 bases, with 14 bases spanning the gap. Germline V CDR1 and CDR2: MNHEY, SVGAGI.

V is TRBV18 and J is TRBJ2-3; 8 bases map to TRBD2. CDR1 is KGHSH and CDR2 is LQKENI in the germline V gene. V lost 0 bases, J lost 3 bases, and 14 bases stayed unmatched. The CDR3 sequence is 19 residues long. CDR3 region: CASSPPTGGGLWGTDTQYF. DNA for the CDR3: TGTGCCAGCTCACCACCAACCGGGGGGGGCCTATGGGGAACAGATACGCAGTATTTT.

The rearrangement links TRBV10-3 to TRBJ1-1; 9 bases match TRBD1. This CDR3 is 15 amino acids long. V lost 6 bases to trimming and J lost 0 bases; unmatched junction nucleotides: 5. Looked up from germline, CDR1 is ENHRY and CDR2 is SYGVKD. CDR3 loop: CAISFGTGMNTEAFF. CDR3 coding DNA: TGTGCCATCAGCTTCGGGACAGGGATGAACACTGAAGCTTTCTTT.

The chain combines TRBV5-4 with TRBJ1-3; 8 nucleotides align to TRBD1. Germline V gives CDR1 SGHNT, CDR2 YYREEE (reference sequence). The CDR3 has 15 residues. V gave up 4 bases and J gave up 5 bases; unmatched junction bases: 8. The CDR3 is CASSPGTGSRNTIYF. The CDR3 nucleotides are TGTGCCAGCAGCCCAGGGACAGGCTCAAGAAACACCATATATTTT.